The 15 T cell receptor beta chains reported below all come from one sample, sequenced in a study of early T cells in non-severe SARS-CoV-2 infection. TCRdb used MiXCR to reprocess the 5' RACE reads, holding one entry per CDR3 protein. The top ten hold 16% of the sample, which has about 66,000 distinct CDR3 sequences, over 20% seen once. This specimen was whole blood, taken at baseline. These receptors all come from an adult who was a healthcare worker with PCR-confirmed SARS-CoV-2 infection or an uninfected control (not recorded which).

This clonotype was counted only a few times. CDR3 loop: CSGSTNRGNNEQFF. DNA for the CDR3: TGCAGCGGGTCGACGAACAGGGGTAACAATGAGCAGTTCTTC. The V and J genes are TRBV29-1 and TRBJ2-1; 7 bases fit TRBD1. Trimming removed 7 bases from V and 5 bases from J; junction bases left unmatched: 11. The germline CDR1 and CDR2 sequences are SQVTM and ANQGSEA. The CDR3 spans 14 residues.

The chain joins TRBV2 to TRBJ1-1; D unclear. The CDR3 is 14 residues long. The germline gives CDR1 SNHLY, CDR2 FYNNEI. The V gene lost 1 base and the J gene lost 4 bases, with 10 bases spanning the gap. CDR3 bases: TGTGCCAGCAGTGAAGAGACTTGGGGCACTGAAGCTTTCTTT. This encodes CASSEETWGTEAFF.

V gene TRBV7-2 combines with J gene TRBJ2-2; 9 nucleotides match TRBD2. Germline trimming cut 2 bases from V and 4 bases from J; bases unmatched to any gene: 5. This CDR3 is 16 amino acids long. Germline CDR1 reads SGHTA; CDR2 reads FQGNSA. CDR3 residues: CASSLRRGGGTGELFF. The CDR3 DNA follows: TGTGCCAGCAGCTTACGGCGGGGGGGCGGCACCGGGGAGCTGTTTTTT.

The rearrangement joins TRBV20-1 to TRBJ2-1; D possibly matches TRBD1 or TRBD2 (6 bases each). The germline gives CDR1 DFQATT, CDR2 SNEGSKA (reference sequence). V lost 5 bases to trimming and J lost 7 bases, with 15 bases between them. CDR3 size: 13 residues. The CDR3 DNA follows: TGCAGTGCTTCCCACGGGGGCCGGAATGAGCAGTTCTTC. This translates into CSASHGGRNEQFF.

The rearrangement links TRBV12-3 or TRBV12-4 to TRBJ2-7; D remains unclear. This CDR3 has 14 amino acids. V shed 4 bases and J shed 0 bases, with 10 bases lying between them. The CDR3 is CASSSLESSYEQYF. CDR3 DNA sequence: TGTGCCAGCAGTTCCCTGGAGAGCTCCTACGAGCAGTACTTC.

The chain employs TRBV27 and TRBJ2-2; weak D call: TRBD1 (6 bases). Germline values: CDR1 MNHEY, CDR2 SMNVEV (reference sequence). CDR3 length: 14 amino acids. V gave up 6 bases and J gave up 4 bases, with 12 bases separating them. CDR3 loop: CASSPRDTTGELFF. CDR3 nucleotide sequence: TGTGCCAGCAGCCCCCGGGACACCACCGGGGAGCTGTTTTTT.

The chain has TRBV12-3 or TRBV12-4 and TRBJ1-1; no definite D call. V was trimmed by 8 bases and J by 8 bases, leaving 12 bases between them. This CDR3 is 11 amino acids long. CDR3 sequence reads: CASSREAEAFF. CDR3 nucleotides: TGTGCCAGCTCCCGGGAGGCCGAAGCTTTCTTT.

This clonotype was seen a handful of times. The genes are TRBV5-1 and TRBJ2-1, with unresolved D. Germline CDR1 reads SGHRS; CDR2 reads YFSETQ. This CDR3 spans 13 amino acids. Trimming shortened V by 0 bases and J by 8 bases, and 9 bases separated the two germline ends. DNA of the CDR3: TGCGCCAGCAGCTTGGCGGCTTCGGATGAGCAGTTCTTC. This sequence encodes CASSLAASDEQFF.

This clonotype was observed a few times. CDR3 DNA: TGTGCCAGCAGCAATTCAGGATCCGGGGAGCTGTTTTTT. Amino acids: CASSNSGSGELFF. V usage is TRBV5-6 and J usage is TRBJ2-2; no reliable D call. The germline V and J ends were trimmed by 4 bases and 6 bases, with 10 bases remaining between them. Per germline, CDR1 SGHDT and CDR2 YYEEEE. The CDR3 extends over 13 amino acids.

V gene TRBV4-1 combines with J gene TRBJ2-7; 7 bases match TRBD2. Trimming at V came to 0 bases and at J to 1 base, leaving 6 bases not matched to a gene. The CDR3 runs to 16 residues. Germline assignment: CDR1 MGHRA and CDR2 YSYEKL. This chain's CDR3 is CASSQDLSGTSYEQYF. The DNA of the CDR3 is TGCGCCAGCAGCCAAGACTTGAGCGGGACTTCCTACGAGCAGTACTTC.

Only a few counts were recorded for this clonotype. This sequence joins TRBV11-2 and TRBJ1-5; D unresolved. This CDR3 is 15 amino acids long. The V and J ends lost 5 bases and 1 base respectively, with 12 bases between them. Germline values: CDR1 SGHAT, CDR2 FQNNGV. DNA of the CDR3: TGTGCCAGCAGCCTCACCCCAGAGAGCAATCAGCCCCAGCATTTT. Amino acids: CASSLTPESNQPQHF. Drawing the rest from reference TRBV11-2 and TRBJ1-5, the complete variable domain is EAGVAQSPRYKIIEKRQSVAFWCNPISGHATLYWYQQILGQGPKLLIQFQNNGVVDDSQLPKDRFSAERLKGVDSTLKIQPAKLEDSAVYLCASSLTPESNQPQHFGDGTRLSIL.

This chain connects TRBV5-1 to TRBJ2-3, with D unresolved. The germline gives CDR1 SGHRS, CDR2 YFSETQ. With 4 bases removed from V and 7 bases from J, the gap between germline ends came to 13 bases. The CDR3 totals 13 residues. CDR3 nucleotides: TGCGCCAGCAGCCAATACAACAGAAATACGCAGTATTTT. Amino acid sequence: CASSQYNRNTQYF.

This clonotype was counted only a few times. The rearrangement uses TRBV3-1 and TRBJ2-2, with a possible D match to TRBD2 (6 bases). Germline assignment: CDR1 LGHDT and CDR2 YNNKEL (reference sequence). The CDR3 runs 12 residues. The V gene lost 8 bases and the J gene lost 6 bases, with 10 bases spanning the gap. The CDR3 DNA reads TGTGCCAGCGGTACGGGGGCCGGGGAGCTGTTTTTT. This gives the protein CASGTGAGELFF.

This clonotype occurred a few times. This sequence joins TRBV5-4 and TRBJ2-1, with TRBD2 matching over 7 bases. The CDR3 contains 16 residues. Germline loops: CDR1 SGHNT, CDR2 YYREEE (reference sequence). J was trimmed by 5 bases and V by 5 bases; bases with no gene match: 13. CDR3 DNA: TGTGCCAGCAGACCCGGCCGTAGGCTAGCGGACAATGAGCAGTTCTTC. Translation gives CASRPGRRLADNEQFF.

The rearrangement uses TRBV6-5 and TRBJ2-4, with D uncertain. Per the germline V gene, CDR1 is MNHEY and CDR2 is SVGAGI. This CDR3 is built from 16 residues. Trimming took 0 bases from V and 0 from J, leaving 9 bases between them. Here the CDR3 reads CASSYSTMLAKNIQYF. CDR3 nucleotide sequence: TGTGCCAGCAGTTACTCGACGATGCTAGCCAAAAACATTCAGTACTTC.